The rows below give T cell receptor beta chains drawn from one sample of a study of T cell responses to AZD1222 COVID-19 vaccine. The assay was immunoSEQ multiplex PCR, and TCRdb's table has in-frame clones only and misses some. The sample lists some 150,000 clones; 85% to 95% were seen once. This specimen consisted of peripheral blood, obtained 28 days after the second AZD1222 dose. These receptors were taken from an adult who received the AZD1222 COVID-19 vaccine. Each CDR3 is given with its conserved first and last residue. The D gene is left open where the match is weak. Clone size is stated in some rows and not others, as once, few, many or a class when expanded.

d_call j_call v_call clone_size cdr3_aa cdr3_nt
. TRBJ2-7 TRBV6-1 . CASSEILNPLYEQYF TGTGCCAGCAGTGAAATCCTAAATCCCCTCTACGAGCAGTACTTC
TRBD2 TRBJ2-5 TRBV10-3 . CAISAAGGLETQYF TGTGCCATCAGTGCAGCGGGGGGGCTAGAGACCCAGTACTTC
. TRBJ2-4 TRBV11-3 . CASSPATPNVGPGENIQYF TGTGCCAGCAGTCCTGCAACCCCCAACGTCGGACCGGGGGAAAACATTCAGTACTTC
. TRBJ2-7 TRBV27 once CASSSTAPGHPVDEQYF TGTGCCAGCAGTTCTACCGCTCCGGGCCATCCCGTGGACGAGCAGTACTTC
. TRBJ2-5 TRBV4-1 . CASSHASSADQETQYF TGCGCCAGCAGCCACGCATCTAGCGCAGACCAAGAGACCCAGTACTTC
TRBD1 TRBJ2-5 TRBV2 . CASSGNRGKETQYF TGTGCCAGCAGTGGAAACAGGGGAAAAGAGACCCAGTACTTC
TRBD1 TRBJ2-7 TRBV7-9 . CASSPRDSAYEQYF TGTGCCAGCAGCCCCAGGGACAGCGCCTACGAGCAGTACTTC
. TRBJ1-5 TRBV28 . CASSLFSYQPQHF TGTGCCAGCAGTTTATTCAGCTATCAGCCCCAGCATTTT
. TRBJ2-1 TRBV28 . CASSLSPGISEQFF TGTGCCAGCAGTTTATCACCAGGGATATCGGAGCAGTTCTTC
. TRBJ2-2 TRBV27 once CASSRPTGELFF TGTGCCAGCAGCCGACCCACCGGGGAGCTGTTTTTT
. TRBJ2-2 TRBV7-6 . CASSFRGGFAGELFF TGTGCCAGCAGCTTTAGGGGCGGGTTCGCCGGGGAGCTGTTTTTT
. TRBJ2-1 TRBV24-1 . CATSDLDNEQFF TGTGCCACCAGTGATTTGGACAATGAGCAGTTCTTC
. TRBJ1-1 TRBV6-2/TRBV6-3 . CASSYSTTEAFF TGTGCCAGCAGTTACTCGACGACTGAAGCTTTCTTT
TRBD1 TRBJ2-7 TRBV9 . CASTPGQGTYEQYF TGTGCCAGCACACCGGGACAGGGGACCTACGAGCAGTACTTC
. TRBJ2-1 TRBV5-1 . CASSFLRNLEDNEQFF TGCGCCAGCAGCTTTCTAAGGAATTTAGAGGACAATGAGCAGTTCTTC
. TRBJ1-4 TRBV30 . CASKPGGLGKIATNEKLFF TGTGCCTCCAAACCGGGGGGGCTGGGGAAAATTGCAACTAATGAAAAACTGTTTTTT
. TRBJ2-6 TRBV3-1/TRBV3-2 . CASSQDRTSGANVLTF TGTGCCAGCAGCCAAGATAGGACCTCTGGGGCCAACGTCCTGACTTTC
. TRBJ2-5 TRBV28 . CASGGASVETQYF TGTGCCAGCGGGGGGGCATCGGTGGAGACCCAGTACTTC
TRBD1 TRBJ2-7 TRBV2 . CASRRVGQGPPETYEQYF TGTGCCAGCAGGAGGGTGGGACAGGGTCCACCTGAGACCTACGAGCAGTACTTC
. TRBJ2-1 TRBV5-1 . CASSSDDRKLYNEQFF TGCGCCAGCAGCTCTGACGACAGGAAACTTTACAATGAGCAGTTCTTC
TRBD2 TRBJ2-3 TRBV11-2 . CASNLGLAGLTDTQYF TGTGCCAGCAACCTCGGGCTAGCGGGACTCACAGATACGCAGTATTTT
TRBD2 TRBJ2-7 TRBV11-2 once CASSLASGNEYF TGTGCCAGCAGCTTAGCTAGCGGGAATGAGTACTTC
. TRBJ1-5 TRBV7-9 . CASSPSLGGVQPQHF TGTGCCAGCAGCCCGTCCCTTGGTGGGGTTCAGCCCCAGCATTTT
TRBD1 TRBJ1-1 TRBV11-1 . CASSRDRAEAFF TGTGCCAGCAGCCGCGACAGGGCCGAAGCTTTCTTT
. TRBJ2-7 TRBV6-2/TRBV6-3 . CASSYHSIVLYEQYF TGTGCCAGCAGTTACCATTCGATCGTCCTTTACGAGCAGTACTTC
. TRBJ1-1 TRBV18 . CASSPRQVDTEAFF TGTGCCAGCTCACCAAGACAGGTGGACACTGAAGCTTTCTTT
. TRBJ2-2 TRBV6-5 . CASADQGRNTGELFF TGTGCCAGCGCAGATCAGGGGAGGAACACCGGGGAGCTGTTTTTT
. TRBJ1-2 TRBV14 few CASSHLWEQENYGYTF TGTGCCAGCAGCCACCTCTGGGAGCAGGAAAACTATGGCTACACCTTC
TRBD2 TRBJ2-7 TRBV30 once CAWAPWTSGSYEQYF TGTGCCTGGGCGCCCTGGACTAGCGGGAGCTACGAGCAGTACTTC
TRBD1 TRBJ1-1 TRBV6-5 . CASSRSGQGGTEAFF TGTGCCAGCAGTCGTTCTGGACAGGGTGGGACTGAAGCTTTCTTT
. TRBJ2-7 TRBV30 . CAWRSGPGTVYEQYF TGTGCCTGGAGAAGTGGTCCCGGGACTGTCTACGAGCAGTACTTC
TRBD1 TRBJ2-7 TRBV5-1 . CASSLEGQGSSYEQYF TGCGCCAGCAGCTTGGAGGGACAGGGTAGCTCCTACGAGCAGTACTTC
. TRBJ1-6 TRBV6-4 few CASRDGTNSPLHF TGTGCCAGCAGGGACGGAACTAATTCACCCCTCCACTTT
. TRBJ2-5 TRBV4-1 . CASSQGASFQETQYF TGCGCCAGCAGCCAAGGGGCAAGTTTCCAAGAGACCCAGTACTTC
TRBD1 TRBJ1-1 TRBV19 . CASTRQGATTEAFF TGTGCCAGTACCAGACAGGGGGCGACCACTGAAGCTTTCTTT